A single TCR beta chain is shown here with its context. There is no known antigen for this receptor. There are no base qualities to consult, and no much larger clone falls within one base. Library preparation was by the immunoSEQ multiplex PCR assay. For the multiplex PCR, a mixture combining 60 forward primers for TCR Vbeta segments and 13 reverse primers for TCR Jbeta segments was used. The CDR3 region of rearranged TCR beta genes was amplified from genomic DNA with a multiplex PCR assay. The Illumina HiSeq System was used to sequence the amplified TCR beta libraries as 87-base-pair reads. Per the authors' processing: A later analysis counted approximately 74 million unique TCR beta chains across the 700 or so repertoires, and around 9.9 million of these chains were shared by at least two donors. To remove PCR and sequencing errors, raw reads were error-corrected and collapsed into unique sequences using a nearest-neighbor algorithm that merged closely related sequences. V, D and J gene segments were assigned by aligning CDR3 sequences to IMGT reference sequences. For a sequence to be retained, at least a six-nucleotide match to both a V gene segment and a J gene segment was required. A rearrangement counted as productive if the CDR3 had no stop codons and remained in frame with V and J, and every other rearrangement counted as non-productive. CDR3 was defined according to IMGT convention as the region running from the second conserved V-encoded cysteine to the conserved J-encoded phenylalanine. The earlier analysis of a few hundred of the donors excluded any sequence lacking an unambiguous match to a single V gene segment. An earlier analysis of some 500 of the donors classified V segments as functional when productive rearrangements were above 56.7% and as segregating when the standard deviation between donors was above 5%. A statistical classification framework was built to diagnose cytomegalovirus status from the catalog of TCR beta chain sequences. In a later analysis, V and J genes were assigned by comparing TCR nucleotide sequences against IMGT/GENE-DB human TR gene sequences. The TCRdist pipeline was used in a later analysis to assign CDR3 sequences and most-parsimonious VDJ recombination scenarios. In a later analysis, each TCR beta chain was defined by its CDR3 amino acid sequence together with its V-gene family, and reads lacking a unique V-gene family were excluded. A later analysis removed 592 highly shared, low-generation-probability nucleotide sequences to deal with suspected cross-contamination and a sequencing artifact. In a later analysis, a clonal expansion index for each public chain was calculated from normalized within-repertoire ranks of inferred template counts. Generation probabilities in a later analysis came from a VDJ recombination model fitted to out-of-frame rearrangements, and those results were checked against IGoR. Hypergeometric tests were used in a later analysis to score TCR-TCR, TCR-HLA and TCR-CMV co-occurrence, with a repertoire-size bias correction applied to the TCR pairs. False discovery rates were estimated in a later analysis by permuting HLA or CMV assignments 20 times. A later analysis grouped co-occurring TCRs with DBSCAN, adding TCRdist sequence similarity when clustering within HLA-allele-positive subsets. Co-occurrence clustering excluded repertoires with fewer than 30,000 or more than 120,000 public chains, plus five with anomalous nucleotide sharing. Drawn from immuneACCESS, this table holds only the in-frame rearrangements with V and J called that TCRdb kept. Clones are partly lost; checked studies trace under half to an unresolved V gene and leave the rest unexplained. From that table come the V and J calls and clone size; the DNA was used to work out D and trimming. For this sample there are under 150,000 clones; roughly three fifths appear just once. The ten largest clones add up to 2.4% of the sample.

These data originate in a study of cytomegalovirus exposure and HLA in healthy donors listed by TCRdb under 2017. General notes on the study: In an earlier analysis of 587 of the donors, 276 Gb of sequence data and 90 million to 130 million unique TCR beta sequences from approximately 180 million T cells were reported. Approximately 310 gigabases of sequencing data and 80 million or so unique TCR sequences were included in an early release covering several hundred HLA-typed donors. Of the roughly 400 genotyped donors, roughly 76% were placed in the genetic ancestry cluster associated with self-reported Caucasian donors. The study aimed to test whether cataloging public T cell receptors could reveal signatures of past pathogen exposure. Using immunosequencing, the study profiled T cell repertoires from fewer than 700 subjects and related those repertoires to cytomegalovirus serostatus. Along with the approximately 700-subject first cohort, a separate validation cohort of over a hundred different subjects was used. To predict cytomegalovirus infection status, the study combined high-throughput TCR immunosequencing, statistical association of individual TCRs with disease status, and machine learning. To study patterns of TCR occurrence, a later analysis re-analyzed previously published TCR beta repertoires from 700 or so donors and added high-resolution HLA genotyping. Rather than drawing on any new phenotypic data, the later analysis identified candidate immune exposures from TCR beta sequences and the way those sequences occurred across donors. An earlier analysis of 587 of the donors used high-throughput TCR beta sequencing to judge whether each TCR beta V gene segment behaved as functional or pseudogenic. Donor age, sex, ethnicity and CMV serostatus were compiled alongside the repertoire data. In a later genetic analysis, genome-wide SNP genotypes for about 65% of the roughly 670 donors were used, and that subset was treated as a discovery cohort. All discovery cohort repertoires had been generated on a single sequencing platform. HLA typing covered class I and class II loci at four-digit resolution. The number of typed donors differed by locus: about 629-630 for A, B, C, DRB1 and DQB1; 500 to 550 for DQA1; 606 for DPA1; and about 450 for DPB1. A handful of DR-DQ haplotypes were handled as single units for association and clustering because linkage in the cohort was strong. Among almost 400 genotyped donors of the cohort, an average of approximately 240,000 unique TCR beta nucleotide sequences were sequenced per donor, roughly 20% of them non-productive.

Results the study describes overall, beyond this receptor: Specific HLA alleles were associated with some 15,000 TCR beta sequences at a false discovery rate of 0.05 in a later analysis. CMV serostatus was the only immune exposure information available for the cohort. A later analysis found that TCR association rates varied across HLA loci, with DRB1 alleles showing the most associated TCRs and HLA-C alleles the fewest. According to a later analysis, parvovirus B19, influenza, CMV and Epstein-Barr virus appeared linked to several top co-occurrence clusters. A further reported finding was that TCR beta sequences accurately predicted the HLA-A and HLA-B alleles for most subjects in the first cohort. The classifier was reported to diagnose cytomegalovirus status with high specificity and sensitivity in both the original cohort and the validation cohort. According to a later genetic analysis, donors in an Asian-associated ancestry cluster had fewer N-insertions in productive TCRs than the roughly 670-donor mean. In vitro tests confirmed that a few of the cytomegalovirus-associated TCR beta chains recognize cytomegalovirus antigens. A cluster of highly shared sequence variants was judged likely to be a technical artifact of the sequencing pipeline. Presence/absence analyses assumed roughly uniform sequencing depth across donors, an assumption that may not hold. The study listed 150 to 200 TCR beta chains as associated with cytomegalovirus. Compared with equally common non-associated chains, HLA-associated TCR beta chains in a later analysis were more clonally expanded and had lower generation probabilities. Linkage disequilibrium might explain the correlated functional status among segregating V segments, but an unknown experimental factor could not be excluded. Because counts were too low, some 17 rarely observed V segments, including chromosome 9 orphons, were left out of the earlier analysis of some 640 of the donors. In a later analysis, most CMV-associated TCR beta chains were found to appear HLA-restricted, with HLA associations seemingly driven largely by CMV exposure. An earlier analysis of around 540 of the donors showed that most TCR beta V segments appeared in productive rearrangements either about 87% or about 30% of the time, which broadly matched IMGT annotations. The 87-base-pair reads could not distinguish some IMGT-functional V segments, including TRBV6-2 and TRBV6-3, so those segments were excluded. Most TCR sequences were observed very rarely across donors, whereas some public TCRs were present in many individuals. Because HLA typing was missing for some donors at each locus, association tests included only the typed subset. In this cohort, only TCR beta chains were sequenced, and detectable features were limited by the absence of alpha or paired-chain data. The authors suggested that the approach could potentially be extended to other disease states and immunological phenotypes. In a later genetic analysis, a missense DCLRE1C variant was associated with V-gene and J-gene trimming of TCR beta chains, and the association was replicated in an independent cohort. Strong co-occurrence of HLA alleles, especially DR and DQ, made assigning TCR associations to individual alleles difficult.

The cohort was made up of approximately 700 healthy bone marrow donors. Cohort members were all nominally healthy when sampled, although unrecorded immune exposures were likely present. The donor tested CMV seronegative, placing the donor among the approximately 360 seronegative members of the cohort. Every donor gave a peripheral blood sample, and the peripheral blood mononuclear cells from that sample were used for TCR beta sequencing. The Qiagen DNeasy Blood Extraction Kit was used to extract genomic DNA from the blood cell samples. Measured from the cysteine to the phenylalanine, the CDR3 is 15 residues long. The CDR3 DNA has 45 bases and is translated from base 1. The V and J ends are trimmed by 5 bases and 3 bases, leaving 16 bases between them. Reading the germline V gene gives CDR1 MDHEN and CDR2 SYDVKM.

The chain is assembled from TRBV28 and TRBJ1-1; possibly the D gene is TRBD1, per 6 matching bases. What was sequenced was PBMCs. This clonotype was obtained from a woman between 40 and 50 years old in good health and CMV-seronegative. For the CDR3, the sequence is CASSAHRAGYTEAFF. The nucleotide sequence is given as TGTGCCAGCAGTGCTCACAGGGCAGGGTACACTGAAGCTTTCTTT.